This passage covers 27 T cell receptor beta chains from one sample sequenced in a study of T cells in Graves' hyperthyroidism and ophthalmopathy. TCR beta CDR3 regions were amplified from RNA. A set of HTBI primers served as the primers for a first-round RT-PCR of the TCR CDR3. TCRdb reprocessed the multiplex PCR reads via MiXCR and lists one record per CDR3 protein. This table holds around 690,000 distinct CDR3 sequences, 20% found once. The source material was blood. The receptors originated from a man aged 30 to 45 with Graves' ophthalmopathy.

This clonotype was found many times. The chain carries TRBV5-1 and TRBJ2-1; tentatively, D is TRBD2 (5 bases). V lost 5 bases and J lost 3, with 18 bases in between. Germline CDR1 and CDR2: SGHRS and YFSETQ. The CDR3 covers 16 residues. The CDR3 bases are TGCGCCAGCAGACTATCGGGATTCCCTAACTACAATGAGCAGTTCTTC. Translated, it gives CASRLSGFPNYNEQFF.

At least ten counts were recorded for this clonotype. This chain joins TRBV27 and TRBJ1-1, with 7 bases lining up with TRBD1. Germline CDR1 MNHEY, CDR2 SMNVEV (reference sequence). This CDR3 has 13 residues. V gave up 2 bases and J gave up 6 bases; unmatched junction bases: 3. The CDR3 sequence is CASSLPTGSEAFF. The CDR3 DNA reads as TGTGCCAGCAGTTTACCGACAGGGTCTGAAGCTTTCTTT.

This clonotype was seen ten or more times. The V and J genes are TRBV11-3 and TRBJ2-3; 10 positions agree with TRBD2. This CDR3 has 14 amino acids. Germline loops: CDR1 SGHNT, CDR2 YENEEA. The V segment lost 4 bases and the J segment 6 bases; nucleotides outside the gene matches: 4. CDR3 residues: CASSSGLARDTQYF. The DNA for the CDR3 is TGTGCCAGCAGCTCGGGACTAGCGAGGGATACGCAGTATTTT. Looking up the rest from reference TRBV11-3 and TRBJ2-3 gives the full variable domain: EAGVVQSPRYKIIEKKQPVAFWCNPISGHNTLYWYLQNLGQGPELLIRYENEEAVDDSQLPKDRFSAERLKGVDSTLKIQPAELGDSAVYLCASSSGLARDTQYFGPGTRLTVL.

CDR3 region: CASGSIRGMNTEAFF. The CDR3 DNA sequence: TGCGCCAGCGGTTCAATTCGAGGAATGAACACTGAAGCTTTCTTT. The chain joins TRBV4-1 to TRBJ1-1; D ambiguous. Germline V gene data show CDR1 as MGHRA and CDR2 as YSYEKL. The CDR3 spans 15 residues. V lost 8 bases and J 0 bases, leaving 16 bases between the germline ends.

The J gene is TRBJ1-4, the V gene TRBV7-9; TRBD1 is a possible D gene (5 bases). CDR3 size: 15 residues. Per the germline V gene, CDR1 is SEHNR and CDR2 is FQNEAQ (reference sequence). Deletions cut 3 bases from V and 0 bases from J, with 8 bases between. The CDR3 loop reads CASSFRGATNEKLFF. The CDR3 bases are TGTGCCAGCAGCTTCCGGGGCGCAACTAATGAAAAACTGTTTTTT.

This clonotype appeared a single time. The chain uses TRBV27 and TRBJ2-3; 11 bases align to TRBD1. This CDR3 spans 17 amino acids. V shed 1 base, J shed 1 base, and the junction held 4 bases outside the gene matches. Per the germline V gene, CDR1 is MNHEY and CDR2 is SMNVEV (reference sequence). This CDR3 is CASSLFGQGAGTDTQYF. CDR3 sequence (DNA): TGTGCCAGCAGTTTATTTGGACAGGGGGCCGGCACAGATACGCAGTATTTT.

This clonotype was recorded many times. This sequence joins TRBV30 and TRBJ2-7; perhaps TRBD2 as D (5 bases). The CDR3 is 14 amino acids. Per germline, CDR1 GTSNPN and CDR2 SVGIG (reference sequence). The germline V and J ends were trimmed by 2 bases and 2 bases, with 13 bases remaining between them. The CDR3, as DNA: TGTGCCTGGAGTAGCACTAGGGAGACCTACGAGCAGTACTTC. The encoded protein is CAWSSTRETYEQYF. The full variable domain, its missing parts supplied by reference TRBV30 and TRBJ2-7, is SQTIHQWPATLVQPVGSPLSLECTVEGTSNPNLYWYRQAAGRGLQLLFYSVGIGQISSEVPQNLSASRPQDRQFILSSKKLLLSDSGFYLCAWSSTRETYEQYFGPGTRLTVT.

This clonotype was found many times. The chain combines TRBV28 with TRBJ1-1, with D unresolved. The CDR3 contains 14 residues. Germline loops: CDR1 MDHEN, CDR2 SYDVKM. Deletions cut 5 bases from V and 1 base from J, with 11 bases between. CDR3 sequence: CASSINGENTEAFF. The CDR3 coding sequence is TGTGCCAGCAGTATTAACGGAGAGAACACTGAAGCTTTCTTT.

The chain employs TRBV9 and TRBJ2-7; D may be TRBD2 (6 bases). The V and J ends lost 4 bases and 4 bases respectively, with 18 bases between them. CDR1 is SGDLS, CDR2 YYNGEE, per germline. The CDR3 has 15 amino acids. The CDR3 here is CASSPGSSLGYEQYF. CDR3 coding DNA: TGTGCCAGCAGCCCCGGGAGTTCCCTGGGGTACGAGCAGTACTTC.

This clonotype was seen many times. This sequence joins TRBV11-3 and TRBJ2-1; tentatively, D is TRBD1 or TRBD2 (5 bases each). Trimming stripped 1 base from V and 9 bases from J, with 10 bases between. The germline CDR1 and CDR2 sequences are SGHNT and YENEEA. This CDR3 has 13 residues. DNA for the CDR3: TGTGCCAGCAGCTTAGCATCAGGGAGTGAGCAGTTCTTC. Protein product: CASSLASGSEQFF.

Note on this clonotype: The junction departs from the called germline gene at one end, perhaps through a read error. V gene TRBV6-5 combines with J gene TRBJ2-1, with D hard to call. Looked up from germline, CDR1 is MNHEY and CDR2 is SVGAGI. The CDR3 consists of 16 residues. The CDR3 sequence is CASSYSSSNSHNEQFF. The CDR3 nucleotides are TGTGCCAGCAGTTACTCGAGTTCCAACTCCCACAATGAGCAGTTCTTC.

The table lists this clonotype with many counts. The V gene is TRBV28, the J gene TRBJ2-7, with 7 bases lining up with TRBD1. After removal of 11 bases from V and 2 bases from J, the junction contained 9 bases not matched to a gene. Germline lookup yields CDR1 MDHEN and CDR2 SYDVKM. This CDR3 region has 13 residues. CDR3: CAVKGAPTYEQYF. Written as DNA, the CDR3 is TGTGCCGTTAAGGGGGCGCCTACCTACGAGCAGTACTTC.

This clonotype has a count of ten or more. This chain uses TRBV5-1 with TRBJ2-3; 13 bases match TRBD2. The CDR3 has 19 residues. After removal of 0 bases from V and 0 bases from J, the junction contained 7 bases not matched to a gene. CDR1 is SGHRS, CDR2 YFSETQ, per germline. Written as DNA, the CDR3 is TGCGCCAGCAGCTTGGTAGGGACTAGCGGGAACCCAAGCACAGATACGCAGTATTTT. Its protein is CASSLVGTSGNPSTDTQYF.

This clonotype was observed many times. The V and J genes are TRBV18 and TRBJ1-6, with 7 nucleotides matching TRBD1. V gave up 4 bases and J gave up 5 bases; unmatched junction bases: 5. This CDR3 contains 15 residues. Germline lookup yields CDR1 KGHSH and CDR2 LQKENI. The CDR3 sequence: CASSLSGQHNSPLHF. The CDR3 DNA reads as TGTGCCAGCTCACTCTCGGGACAGCATAATTCACCCCTCCACTTT.

The chain employs TRBV4-2 and TRBJ2-7, with 12 bases that match TRBD2. The CDR3 loop spans 19 amino acids. Germline assignment: CDR1 LGHNA and CDR2 YNFKEQ. V shed 0 bases and J 1 base; nucleotides not matched to a gene: 10. The CDR3 spells CASSQESLAGGSSSYEQYF. Here the CDR3 DNA reads TGTGCCAGCAGCCAAGAATCGCTAGCGGGAGGGTCCTCTTCCTACGAGCAGTACTTC.

V and J are TRBV2 and TRBJ2-5; 8 bases are a match to TRBD1. The CDR3 sequence is 14 residues long. Germline CDR1 and CDR2: SNHLY and FYNNEI. V lost 6 bases, J lost 2 bases, and 5 bases stayed unmatched. The CDR3 sequence is CASRDDRGQETQYF. CDR3 nucleotide sequence: TGTGCCAGCAGGGACGACAGGGGACAAGAGACCCAGTACTTC.

This chain connects TRBV5-1 to TRBJ1-1, with D unclear. Germline CDR1 is SGHRS and CDR2 is YFSETQ. The V and J ends lost 0 bases and 3 bases respectively, with 12 bases between them. The CDR3 contains 15 residues. The CDR3 region has the DNA TGCGCCAGCAGCTTGGGGGGATCTCGTGACACTGAAGCTTTCTTT. Translating gives CASSLGGSRDTEAFF.

The chain uses TRBV20-1 and TRBJ1-2, with 7 bases fitting TRBD1. CDR3 length: 13 amino acids. Per germline, CDR1 DFQATT and CDR2 SNEGSKA (reference sequence). The junction had 8 bases not matched to a gene; V was cut back by 6 bases and J by 4 bases. The CDR3 region is CSAPGTEGYGYTF. CDR3 nucleotides: TGCAGTGCCCCGGGGACAGAGGGCTATGGCTACACCTTC.

Comment on this clonotype: With a much larger clone just one base away, this may be a read error. The chain joins TRBV18 to TRBJ2-1; D is ambiguous. The CDR3 contains 13 residues. V was pared by 2 bases and J by 10 bases, with 12 bases between. Germline V lookup: CDR1 KGHSH, CDR2 LQKENI. The CDR3 region is CASSPTSRYEQFF. The CDR3 DNA follows: TGTGCCAGCTCACCAACCAGTCGGTACGAGCAGTTCTTC.

This clonotype was recorded a few times. The chain has TRBV27 and TRBJ2-7; D gene unclear. Trimming removed 2 bases at V and 7 bases at J, with 15 bases between. The CDR3 length is 14 residues. The germline gives CDR1 MNHEY, CDR2 SMNVEV (reference sequence). In DNA form, the CDR3 reads TGTGCCAGCAGTTTACCCGCCCGGCCCCAGGAGCAGTACTTC. Its protein product is CASSLPARPQEQYF.

The V and J genes are TRBV4-3 and TRBJ2-1; 8 bases match TRBD2. In germline, CDR1 is LGHNA, CDR2 YSLEER. Germline trimming cut 1 base from V and 2 bases from J; bases unmatched to any gene: 7. This CDR3 region has 17 residues. CDR3 amino acids: CASSQVLAGGPYNEQFF. The CDR3 nucleotides read TGCGCCAGCAGCCAAGTACTCGCGGGAGGACCCTACAATGAGCAGTTCTTC.

The rearrangement joins TRBV28 to TRBJ2-1; possibly TRBD2 for D (6 bases). Between the trimmed V and J ends, which lost 5 bases and 0 bases, there was a span of 17 bases. From germline, CDR1 is MDHEN and CDR2 SYDVKM. The CDR3 has 17 amino acids. CDR3 sequence (DNA): TGTGCCAGCAGTGTAACGGGACTCAAAAGCTCCTACAATGAGCAGTTCTTC. Translating it yields CASSVTGLKSSYNEQFF.

J is TRBJ2-2 and V is TRBV2; no definite D call. The length of the CDR3 is 14 residues. Germline CDR1 SNHLY, CDR2 FYNNEI. The V end lost 4 bases, the J end lost 6 bases, and 12 bases lay between the germline ends. The CDR3 bases are TGTGCCAGCAGTGGGTTAAGGGATCCCGGGGAGCTGTTTTTT. It translates to CASSGLRDPGELFF.

V usage is TRBV28 and J usage is TRBJ2-7; D unclear. Trimming removed 1 base at V and 3 bases at J, with 7 bases between. The germline V gene encodes CDR1 MDHEN and CDR2 SYDVKM. The CDR3 sequence is 13 residues long. The CDR3 DNA follows: TGTGCCAGCAGTTTATTGGAGAACTACGAGCAGTACTTC. Amino acid sequence: CASSLLENYEQYF.

In its sample, this clonotype was seen many times. V is TRBV6-1 and J is TRBJ1-5; D is ambiguous. There are 11 residues in the CDR3. Germline CDR1 MNHNS, CDR2 SASEGT. V dropped 6 bases and J dropped 6 bases, with 6 bases sitting between them. The CDR3 sequence is CASRGGQPQHF. The DNA of the CDR3 is TGTGCCAGCAGGGGTGGTCAGCCCCAGCATTTT.

This clonotype was picked up a small number of times. The chain links TRBV6-1 to TRBJ2-7; D unclear. Germline-derived CDR1 and CDR2 are MNHNS and SASEGT. This CDR3 region has 15 residues. With 5 bases removed from V and 0 bases from J, the gap between germline ends came to 14 bases. CDR3 protein: CASSIQVWSSYEQYF. The CDR3 coding sequence is TGTGCCAGCAGTATTCAGGTTTGGAGCTCCTACGAGCAGTACTTC.

This chain uses TRBV29-1 with TRBJ2-5; maybe TRBD1 (7 bases). CDR1 SQVTM and CDR2 ANQGSEA come from the germline V gene. The V end lost 4 bases, the J end lost 2 bases, and 17 bases lay between the germline ends. The CDR3 consists of 15 residues. The CDR3 DNA follows: TGCAGCGTTGGCCGGGCAGGGGGGAATCAAGAGACCCAGTACTTC. Its protein is CSVGRAGGNQETQYF.